A selection of T cell receptor beta chains follows, all from one sample in a study of shared clonotypes between healthy human individuals. The data were produced by immunoSEQ multiplex PCR, yet TCRdb's version contains in-frame clones alone and is incomplete. The sample carries fewer than 200,000 clones, approximately 61% recorded once. Source material: memory CD4+ T cells sorted from blood. The receptors were sampled from a man younger than 45 in good health. Both conserved end residues are part of each CDR3. A D gene is named only where the DNA matches it firmly. Clone size is not always given. Where it is, it says once, few, many or a class for expanded clones.

J gene,V gene,D gene,clone size,CDR3 DNA,CDR3 protein
TRBJ1-2,TRBV5-5,TRBD1,NA,TGTGCCAGCAGCTTGGGGGACAGACGTAACTATGGCTACACCTTC,CASSLGDRRNYGYTF
TRBJ2-1,TRBV19,NA,NA,TGTGCCAGTAGTATTTACAATGAGCAGTTCTTC,CASSIYNEQFF
TRBJ2-7,TRBV29-1,NA,NA,TGCAGCGTTGAATTAGGGGCGGACGAGCAGTACTTC,CSVELGADEQYF
TRBJ2-3,TRBV5-1,TRBD2,NA,TGCGCCAGCAGCTCATTTACTAGCGGCACAGATACGCAGTATTTT,CASSSFTSGTDTQYF
TRBJ2-3,TRBV9,TRBD2,NA,TGTGCCAGCAGTGAGTGGGCTAGCGGACGCACAGATACGCAGTATTTT,CASSEWASGRTDTQYF
TRBJ2-6,TRBV27,NA,NA,TGTGCCAGCAGCCAGCAGAGGACTGGGGCCAACGTCCTGACTTTC,CASSQQRTGANVLTF
TRBJ2-1,TRBV7-9,TRBD1,NA,TGTGCCAGCAGCTTAAGTGACAGGGGAGGCAATGAGCAGTTCTTC,CASSLSDRGGNEQFF
TRBJ1-3,TRBV5-5,NA,NA,TGTGCCAGCAGCCGCGGGAACTCTGGAAACACCATATATTTT,CASSRGNSGNTIYF
TRBJ2-1,TRBV2,TRBD1,NA,TGTGCCAGCAGTTTGATGGGACAGGGTTACAATGAGCAGTTCTTC,CASSLMGQGYNEQFF
TRBJ1-1,TRBV5-1,NA,NA,TGCGCCAGCAGCTTGGGGAGTTTGAACACTGAAGCTTTCTTT,CASSLGSLNTEAFF
TRBJ2-7,TRBV7-2,TRBD2,NA,TGTGCCAGCAGCTTAAGGATCGGACTAGCGGGAGGGTTCCTAGAGCAGTACTTC,CASSLRIGLAGGFLEQYF
TRBJ2-2,TRBV5-1,TRBD2,NA,TGCGCCAGCAGCTTAGGGACTAGCGGAGCCGGGGAGCTGTTTTTT,CASSLGTSGAGELFF
TRBJ2-3,TRBV28,NA,NA,TGTGCCAGCACCCTTGGGGGCCTCGGGTGGGATACGCAGTATTTT,CASTLGGLGWDTQYF
TRBJ1-2,TRBV30,NA,once,TGTGCCTGGAGTCTAGGAACAGGGATGGGCTACACCTTC,CAWSLGTGMGYTF
TRBJ2-7,TRBV7-2,TRBD1,NA,TGTGCCAGCAGCTTATTTGGGACAGAAGACTACGAGCAGTACTTC,CASSLFGTEDYEQYF
TRBJ2-5,TRBV25-1,TRBD2,NA,TGTGCCAGCAGTGAATATAAGGGCGGGAGGTGGGAGACCCAGTACTTC,CASSEYKGGRWETQYF